This T cell receptor beta chain derives from a study of OX40 agonist ivuxolimab in advanced cancers. The table came from immunoSEQ multiplex PCR; TCRdb's copy has only in-frame clones and leaves some out. The table has roughly 19,000 clones, 65% to 85% seen once. Germline V gives CDR1 DFQATT, CDR2 SNEGSKA (reference sequence). This CDR3 is built from 11 residues. Trimming took off 1 base at V and 7 bases at J, with 7 bases between the two ends. The chain recombines TRBV20-1 with TRBJ1-1, with D uncertain. The sequence derives from an adult with an advanced solid tumor such as melanoma, head and neck, liver or kidney cancer. The sample consisted of CD4+ or CD8+ T cells sorted from blood, taken in a trial of the OX40 agonist ivuxolimab. CDR3 residues: CSARAPGEAFF. The CDR3 coding sequence is TGCAGTGCTAGAGCGCCGGGTGAAGCTTTCTTT.